The T cell receptor (beta chain) under discussion was sequenced for a study of CD8+CD57+ T cells in acquired aplastic anemia. Study-wide background: The sorted CD4+ and CD8+ cells yielded an average roughly 3 ug of DNA.

Patients who underwent sequencing had shown CD8+CD57+ cell expansion by flow cytometry. CDR3 size: 15 residues. Germline-derived CDR1 and CDR2 are SGHTA and FQGNSA. Turning to this clonotype: An end of the junction differs from the germline gene, which may be a read error.

For CDR3 and TCR beta VDJ profiling, genomic DNA was the template used. TCRdb itself ran the reads through MiXCR, one entry per CDR3 protein. The table shows about 260,000 distinct CDR3 sequences, with approximately 79% occurring only once. The chain uses TRBV7-2 and TRBJ1-2; D uncertain. The sample comprised sorted CD4+, CD8+, or CD8+CD57+ T cells (not recorded which) from PBMCs. The sequence was collected from a human donor with aplastic anemia. This chain's CDR3 is CASSSQPDTNYGYTF. The DNA of the CDR3 is TGTGCCAGCAGCTCCCAGCCAGACACTAACTATGGTTACACCTTC.